This is a list of T cell receptor beta chains from one sample in a study of blood T cell repertoires in COVID-19. The assay was immunoSEQ multiplex PCR, and TCRdb's table has in-frame clones only and misses some. This sample yields approximately 120,000 clones, of which around nine tenths are seen a single time; around 2% belongs to the top ten. The sample comprised peripheral blood. The source is a man aged 45-60 years with COVID-19, enrolled during active disease. Each CDR3 is given with its conserved first and last residue. The order of the fields is clone size, J gene, D gene, V gene, CDR3 protein, CDR3 DNA. The D gene is left open where the match is weak. Where a row states a size, it is once, few, many or the class of an expanded clone; other rows omit it.

>once|TRBJ2-1|TRBD2|TRBV5-8
CASSLILAGSNEQFF
TGTGCCAGCAGCTTGATATTAGCGGGAAGTAATGAGCAGTTCTTC
>once|TRBJ2-7|NA|TRBV4-3
CASSQGWRGTYEQYF
TGCGCCAGCAGCCAAGGGTGGCGGGGTACCTACGAGCAGTACTTC
>NA|TRBJ1-4|TRBD1|TRBV5-1
CASSETGDNEKLFF
TGCGCCAGCAGCGAGACAGGGGATAATGAAAAACTGTTTTTT
>NA|TRBJ2-5|NA|TRBV7-8
CASSPVETQYF
TGTGCCAGCAGCCCCGTGGAGACCCAGTACTTC
>NA|TRBJ2-1|TRBD2|TRBV19
CASTRRVDSGSVNNEQFF
TGTGCCAGTACCCGTAGGGTTGATAGCGGGAGTGTCAACAATGAGCAGTTCTTC
>NA|TRBJ1-4|NA|TRBV2
CASIENEKLFF
TGTGCCAGCATCGAGAATGAAAAACTGTTTTTT
>NA|TRBJ2-5|TRBD2|TRBV4-3
CASSQARWPSGETQYF
TGCGCCAGCAGCCAAGCCCGTTGGCCTAGCGGGGAGACCCAGTACTTC
>NA|TRBJ2-1|TRBD2|TRBV5-1
CASSSGGLAGSEEQFF
TGCGCCAGCAGCTCGGGGGGACTAGCGGGATCAGAAGAGCAGTTCTTC
>NA|TRBJ2-7|NA|TRBV4-1
CASSRQAFYEQYF
TGCGCCAGCAGCCGTCAGGCCTTCTACGAGCAGTACTTC
>NA|TRBJ2-1|NA|TRBV5-1
CASRKDYSYNEQFF
TGCGCCAGCAGGAAGGACTACTCCTACAATGAGCAGTTCTTC
>NA|TRBJ1-4|NA|TRBV3-1/TRBV3-2
CASSQFPNEKLFF
TGTGCCAGCAGCCAATTCCCGAATGAAAAACTGTTTTTT
>NA|TRBJ1-5|NA|TRBV18
CASSPPGSNQPQHF
TGTGCCAGCTCACCACCGGGCAGCAATCAGCCCCAGCATTTT
>NA|TRBJ1-1|TRBD1|TRBV25-1
CASSAGDRGSEAFF
TGTGCCAGCAGTGCTGGGGACAGGGGGAGTGAAGCTTTCTTT
>NA|TRBJ1-5|TRBD1|TRBV5-8
CASLTGGNQPQHF
TGTGCCAGCCTGACAGGGGGCAATCAGCCCCAGCATTTT
>NA|TRBJ2-3|TRBD2|TRBV7-2
CASSLEASGPTDTQYF
TGTGCCAGCAGCTTAGAGGCTAGCGGGCCCACAGATACGCAGTATTTT
>NA|TRBJ2-1|TRBD1|TRBV18
CASSLDRANEQFF
TGTGCCAGCTCACTGGACAGGGCCAATGAGCAGTTCTTC
>NA|TRBJ1-5|TRBD1|TRBV28
CASSHPGTGSQPQHF
TGTGCCAGCAGTCACCCCGGGACAGGGAGTCAGCCCCAGCATTTT
>NA|TRBJ2-7|NA|TRBV5-1
CASSTDRLSYEQYF
TGCGCCAGCAGCACGGACAGATTATCCTACGAGCAGTACTTC
>once|TRBJ2-5|NA|TRBV5-1
CASSLSGAGEQETQYF
TGCGCCAGCAGCTTGTCTGGGGCCGGCGAACAAGAGACCCAGTACTTC
>NA|TRBJ2-7|NA|TRBV6-5
CASTDYSYEQYF
TGTGCCAGCACGGACTACTCCTACGAGCAGTACTTC
>NA|TRBJ2-7|TRBD2|TRBV2
CATSGTSGVEQYF
TGTGCCACCTCCGGGACTAGTGGAGTCGAGCAGTACTTC